This paragraph reports one T cell receptor (beta chain). As processed by the authors: Estimation of nucleated cell counts was performed using reference gene primer amplification. Measured with immunoSEQ multiplex PCR; TCRdb has only the in-frame clones, and not every one. The DNA gave D and trimming, while V, J and clone size come from that table. The table lists 55,000 to 80,000 clones, about 80% of them singletons. The data were taken from a study of blood T cell repertoires in COVID-19. V gave up 3 bases and J gave up 8 bases; unmatched junction bases: 2. Germline CDR1 is MGHRA and CDR2 is YSYEKL. The CDR3 is 14 residues long.

The V gene is TRBV4-1, the J gene TRBJ2-4; 12 bases agree with TRBD1. This sequence originates from an elderly man with active COVID-19. Material: peripheral blood. The CDR3 DNA is TGCGCCAGCAGCCAGGGGACAGGGGGCTACATTCAGTACTTC. This encodes CASSQGTGGYIQYF.